The 3 T cell receptor beta chains below all came from one sample that was sequenced in a study of shared clonotypes between healthy human individuals. Profiled with immunoSEQ multiplex PCR; TCRdb holds only in-frame clones, not every one. This table has millions of clones, more than 80% appearing once. The sequencing input was naive CD4+ T cells sorted from blood. Stated subset: CD45RA+ positively selected. These TCRs come from a man in his late teens or twenties in good health.

Worth noting for this clone: The same CDR3 is also encoded by other DNA sequences in this sample. This chain joins TRBV5-1 and TRBJ2-1; D is perhaps TRBD1 (5 bases). V dropped 4 bases and J dropped 0 bases, with 11 bases sitting between them. The CDR3 length is 15 residues. Germline V gene data show CDR1 as SGHRS and CDR2 as YFSETQ. This chain's CDR3 is CASSTGQGSYNEQFF. The DNA for the CDR3 is TGCGCCAGCAGCACCGGACAAGGCTCCTACAATGAGCAGTTCTTC.

CDR3 coding DNA: TGTGCCAGCATCCGCAGGGGGCGTACTGAAGCTTTCTTT. Amino acids: CASIRRGRTEAFF. V usage is TRBV13 and J usage is TRBJ1-1, with 8 bases identical to TRBD1. The CDR3 contains 13 residues. Germline V CDR1 and CDR2: PRHDT, FYEKMQ (reference sequence). V gave up 7 bases and J gave up 5 bases; unmatched junction bases: 6.

Of note for this clone: Different DNA sequences within this sample yield the same CDR3. This chain joins TRBV6-5 and TRBJ1-4; maybe TRBD1 (5 bases). Trimming shortened V by 5 bases and J by 4 bases, and 8 bases separated the two germline ends. This CDR3 is built from 13 residues. The germline V gene has CDR1 MNHEY and CDR2 SVGAGI. CDR3 in amino acids: CASSRGNNEKLFF. CDR3 DNA sequence: TGTGCCAGCAGTCGGGGGAATAATGAAAAACTGTTTTTT.